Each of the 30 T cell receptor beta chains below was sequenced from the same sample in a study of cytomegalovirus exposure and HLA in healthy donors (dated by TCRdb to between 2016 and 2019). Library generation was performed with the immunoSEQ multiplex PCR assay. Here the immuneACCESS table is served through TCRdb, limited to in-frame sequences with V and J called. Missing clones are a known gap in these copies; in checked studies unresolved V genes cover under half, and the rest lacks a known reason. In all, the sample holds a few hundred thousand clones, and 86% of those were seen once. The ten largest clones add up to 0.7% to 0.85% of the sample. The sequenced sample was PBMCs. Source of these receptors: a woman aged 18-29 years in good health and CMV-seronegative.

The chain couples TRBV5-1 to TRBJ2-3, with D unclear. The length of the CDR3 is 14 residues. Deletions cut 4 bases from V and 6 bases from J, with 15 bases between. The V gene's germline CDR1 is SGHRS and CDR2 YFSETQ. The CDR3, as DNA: TGCGCCAGCAGCGCCCTGCGCCATTGGGATACGCAGTATTTT. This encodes CASSALRHWDTQYF.

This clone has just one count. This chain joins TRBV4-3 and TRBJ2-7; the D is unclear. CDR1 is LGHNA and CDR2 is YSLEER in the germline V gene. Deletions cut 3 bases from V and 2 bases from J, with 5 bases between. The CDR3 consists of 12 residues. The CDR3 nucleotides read TGCGCCAGCAGCCACATCACCTACGAGCAGTACTTC. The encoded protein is CASSHITYEQYF.

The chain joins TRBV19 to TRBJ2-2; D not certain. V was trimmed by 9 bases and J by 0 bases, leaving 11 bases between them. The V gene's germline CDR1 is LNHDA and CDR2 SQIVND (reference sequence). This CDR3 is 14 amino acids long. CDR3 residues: CASLDGSNTGELFF. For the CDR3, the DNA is TGTGCCAGCCTAGACGGCTCGAACACCGGGGAGCTGTTTTTT.

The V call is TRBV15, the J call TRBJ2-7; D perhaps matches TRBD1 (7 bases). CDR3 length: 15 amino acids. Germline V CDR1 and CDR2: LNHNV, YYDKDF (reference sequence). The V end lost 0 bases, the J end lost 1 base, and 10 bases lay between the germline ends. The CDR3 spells CATSRDRGASYEQYF. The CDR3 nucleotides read TGTGCCACCAGCAGAGACAGGGGGGCTTCCTACGAGCAGTACTTC.

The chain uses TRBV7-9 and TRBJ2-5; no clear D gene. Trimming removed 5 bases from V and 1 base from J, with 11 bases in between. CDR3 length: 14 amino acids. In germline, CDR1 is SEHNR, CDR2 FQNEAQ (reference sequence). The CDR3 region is CASSPDWSQETQYF. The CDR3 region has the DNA TGTGCCAGCAGCCCTGATTGGAGCCAAGAGACCCAGTACTTC.

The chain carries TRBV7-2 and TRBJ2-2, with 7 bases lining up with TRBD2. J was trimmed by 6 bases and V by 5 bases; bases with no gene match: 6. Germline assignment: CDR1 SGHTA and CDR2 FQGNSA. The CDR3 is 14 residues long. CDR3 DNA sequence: TGTGCCAGCAGCCCTGGACTAGGTTCCGGGGAGCTGTTTTTT. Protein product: CASSPGLGSGELFF.

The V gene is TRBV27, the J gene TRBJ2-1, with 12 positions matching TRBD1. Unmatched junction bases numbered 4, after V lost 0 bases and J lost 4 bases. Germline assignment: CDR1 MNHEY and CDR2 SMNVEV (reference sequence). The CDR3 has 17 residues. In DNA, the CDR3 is TGTGCCAGCAGTTTATCGACGGGACAGGGGGCTTACAATGAGCAGTTCTTC. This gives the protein CASSLSTGQGAYNEQFF.

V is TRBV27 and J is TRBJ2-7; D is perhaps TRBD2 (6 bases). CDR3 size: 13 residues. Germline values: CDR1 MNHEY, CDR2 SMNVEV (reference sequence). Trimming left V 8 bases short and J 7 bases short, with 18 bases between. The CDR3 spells CASAWGVGQEQYF. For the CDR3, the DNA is TGTGCCAGCGCCTGGGGGGTGGGGCAAGAGCAGTACTTC.

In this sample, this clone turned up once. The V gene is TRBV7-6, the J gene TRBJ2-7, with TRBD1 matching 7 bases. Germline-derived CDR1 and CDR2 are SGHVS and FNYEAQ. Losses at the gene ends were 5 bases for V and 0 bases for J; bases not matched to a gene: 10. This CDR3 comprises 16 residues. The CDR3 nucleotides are TGTGCCAGCAGCCGGGAACCGGGACAGAGCTCCTACGAGCAGTACTTC. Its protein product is CASSREPGQSSYEQYF.

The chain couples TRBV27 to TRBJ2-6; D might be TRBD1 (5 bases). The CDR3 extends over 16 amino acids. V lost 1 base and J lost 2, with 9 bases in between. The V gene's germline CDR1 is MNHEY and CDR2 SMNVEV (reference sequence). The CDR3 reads CASSLYDSTGANVLTF. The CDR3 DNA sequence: TGTGCCAGCAGTTTATACGACAGCACTGGGGCCAACGTCCTGACTTTC.

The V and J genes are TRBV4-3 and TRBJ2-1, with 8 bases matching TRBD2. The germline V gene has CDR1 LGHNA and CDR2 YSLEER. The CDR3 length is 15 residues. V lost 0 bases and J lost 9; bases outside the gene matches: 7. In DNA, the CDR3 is TGCGCCAGCAGCCAAGACATCAACGGGGGGGCTGAGCAGTTCTTC. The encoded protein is CASSQDINGGAEQFF.

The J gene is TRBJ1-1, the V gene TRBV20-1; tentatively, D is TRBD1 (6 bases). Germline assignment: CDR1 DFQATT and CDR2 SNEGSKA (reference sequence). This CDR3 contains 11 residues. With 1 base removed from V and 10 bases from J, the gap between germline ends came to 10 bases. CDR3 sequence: CSARGGGVAFF. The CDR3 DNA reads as TGCAGTGCTAGAGGAGGGGGAGTAGCTTTCTTT.

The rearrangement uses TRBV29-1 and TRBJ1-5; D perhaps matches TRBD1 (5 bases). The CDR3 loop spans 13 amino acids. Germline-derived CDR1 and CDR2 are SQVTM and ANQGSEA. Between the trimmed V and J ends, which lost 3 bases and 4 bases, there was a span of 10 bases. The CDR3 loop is CSVETVGNQPQHF. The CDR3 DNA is TGCAGCGTTGAGACAGTAGGAAATCAGCCCCAGCATTTT.

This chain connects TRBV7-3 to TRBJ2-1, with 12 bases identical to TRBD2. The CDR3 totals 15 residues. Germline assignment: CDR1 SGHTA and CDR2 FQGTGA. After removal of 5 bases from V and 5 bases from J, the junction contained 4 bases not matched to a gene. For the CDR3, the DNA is TGTGCCAGCAGCCACAGACTAGCGGGAGACAATGAGCAGTTCTTC. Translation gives CASSHRLAGDNEQFF.

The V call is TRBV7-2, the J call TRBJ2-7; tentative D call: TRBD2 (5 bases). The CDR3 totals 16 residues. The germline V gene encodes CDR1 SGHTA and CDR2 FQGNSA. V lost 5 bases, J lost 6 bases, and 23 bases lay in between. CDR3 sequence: CASSQSRESVKGEQYF. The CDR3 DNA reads TGTGCCAGCAGCCAGTCTAGGGAGTCGGTGAAAGGCGAGCAGTACTTC.

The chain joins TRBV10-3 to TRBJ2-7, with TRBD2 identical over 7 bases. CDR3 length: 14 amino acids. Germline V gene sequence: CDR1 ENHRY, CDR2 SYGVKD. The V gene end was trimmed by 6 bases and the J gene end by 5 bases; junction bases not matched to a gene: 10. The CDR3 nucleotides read TGTGCCATCAGCAACAATGCGGGAGTCCACGAGCAGTACTTC. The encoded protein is CAISNNAGVHEQYF.

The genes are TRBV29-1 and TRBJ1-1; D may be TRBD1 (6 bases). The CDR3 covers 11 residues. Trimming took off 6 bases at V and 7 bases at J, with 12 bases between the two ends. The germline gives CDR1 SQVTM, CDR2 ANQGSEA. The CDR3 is CSVERGFEAFF. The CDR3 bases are TGCAGCGTAGAAAGGGGGTTTGAAGCTTTCTTT.

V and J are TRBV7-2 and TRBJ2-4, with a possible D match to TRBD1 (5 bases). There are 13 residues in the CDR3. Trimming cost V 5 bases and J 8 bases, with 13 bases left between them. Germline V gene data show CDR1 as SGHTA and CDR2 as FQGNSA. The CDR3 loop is CASSPDMGHIQYF. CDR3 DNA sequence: TGTGCCAGCAGCCCCGACATGGGGCACATTCAGTACTTC.

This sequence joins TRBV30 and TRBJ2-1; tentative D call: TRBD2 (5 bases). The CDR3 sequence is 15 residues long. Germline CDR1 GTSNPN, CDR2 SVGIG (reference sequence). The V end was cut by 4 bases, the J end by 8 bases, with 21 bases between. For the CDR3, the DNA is TGTGCCTGGATAAACCGGGTCCCCCGGGAATATGAGCAGTTCTTC. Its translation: CAWINRVPREYEQFF.

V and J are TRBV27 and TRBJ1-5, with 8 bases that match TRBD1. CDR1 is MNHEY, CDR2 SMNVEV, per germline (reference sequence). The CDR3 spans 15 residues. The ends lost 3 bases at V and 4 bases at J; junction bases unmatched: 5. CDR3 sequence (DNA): TGTGCCAGCAGTTTCCAGGGGGCTGGAAATCAGCCCCAGCATTTT. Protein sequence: CASSFQGAGNQPQHF.

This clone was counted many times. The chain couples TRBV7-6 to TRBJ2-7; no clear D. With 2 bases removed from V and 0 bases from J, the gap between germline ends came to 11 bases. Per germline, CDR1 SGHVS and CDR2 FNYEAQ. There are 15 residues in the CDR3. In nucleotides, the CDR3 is TGTGCCAGCAGCTTAACGGCGGCAGTCTCCTACGAGCAGTACTTC. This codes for CASSLTAAVSYEQYF.

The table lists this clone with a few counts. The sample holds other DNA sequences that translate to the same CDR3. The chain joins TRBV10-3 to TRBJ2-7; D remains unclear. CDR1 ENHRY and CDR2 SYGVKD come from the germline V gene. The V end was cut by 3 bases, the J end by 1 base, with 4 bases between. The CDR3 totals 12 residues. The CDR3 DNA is TGTGCCATCAGTGACAGTTCCTACGAGCAGTACTTC. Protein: CAISDSSYEQYF.

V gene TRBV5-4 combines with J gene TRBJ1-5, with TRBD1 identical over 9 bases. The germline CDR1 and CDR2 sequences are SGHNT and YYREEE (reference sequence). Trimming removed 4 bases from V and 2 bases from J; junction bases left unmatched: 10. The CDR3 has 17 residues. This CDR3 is CASSVGPGQGGNQPQHF. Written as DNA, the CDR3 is TGTGCCAGCAGCGTGGGACCGGGACAGGGAGGCAATCAGCCCCAGCATTTT. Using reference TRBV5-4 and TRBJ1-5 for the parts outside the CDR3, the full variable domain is ETGVTQSPTHLIKTRGQQVTLRCSSQSGHNTVSWYQQALGQGPQFIFQYYREEENGRGNFPPRFSGLQFPNYSSELNVNALELDDSALYLCASSVGPGQGGNQPQHFGDGTRLSIL.

Here the CDR3 reads CSVQPRTSGYYEQYF. The CDR3 DNA follows: TGCAGCGTTCAACCCAGGACTAGCGGTTACTACGAGCAGTACTTC. This chain joins TRBV29-1 and TRBJ2-7; 10 nucleotides line up with TRBD2. Germline CDR1 reads SQVTM; CDR2 reads ANQGSEA. This CDR3 is 15 amino acids long. The ends lost 5 bases at V and 3 bases at J; junction bases unmatched: 10.

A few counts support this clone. The CDR3 DNA follows: TGTGCCAGCAGCCTGCTCACTACAGGGGCTGGCTACACCTTC. Amino acid sequence: CASSLLTTGAGYTF. The J gene is TRBJ1-2, the V gene TRBV27; TRBD1 agrees at 7 bases. The CDR3 runs to 14 residues. The V gene end was trimmed by 6 bases and the J gene end by 7 bases; junction bases not matched to a gene: 11. Germline CDR1 is MNHEY and CDR2 is SMNVEV (reference sequence).

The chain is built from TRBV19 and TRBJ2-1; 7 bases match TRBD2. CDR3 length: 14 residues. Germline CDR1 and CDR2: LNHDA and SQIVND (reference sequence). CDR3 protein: CATRREASYNEQFF. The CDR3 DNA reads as TGTGCAACCCGCCGGGAGGCATCCTACAATGAGCAGTTCTTC.

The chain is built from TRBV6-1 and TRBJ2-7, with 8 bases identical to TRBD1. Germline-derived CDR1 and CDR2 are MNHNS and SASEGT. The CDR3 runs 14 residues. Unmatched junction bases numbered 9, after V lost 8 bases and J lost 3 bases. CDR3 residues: CASLQGDSNYEQYF. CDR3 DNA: TGTGCCAGCCTACAGGGGGACTCCAACTACGAGCAGTACTTC.

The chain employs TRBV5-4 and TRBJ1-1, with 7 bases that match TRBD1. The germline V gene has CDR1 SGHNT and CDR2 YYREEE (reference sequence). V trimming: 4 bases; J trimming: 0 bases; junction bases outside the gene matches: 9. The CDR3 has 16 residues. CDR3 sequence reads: CASSQDRVWLNTEAFF. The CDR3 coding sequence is TGTGCCAGCAGCCAAGACAGGGTGTGGCTGAACACTGAAGCTTTCTTT.

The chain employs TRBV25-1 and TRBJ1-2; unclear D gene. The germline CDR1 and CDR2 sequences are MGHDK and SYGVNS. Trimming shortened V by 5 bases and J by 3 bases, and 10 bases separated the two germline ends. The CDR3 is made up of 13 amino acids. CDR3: CASSLTEYYGYTF. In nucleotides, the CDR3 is TGTGCCAGCAGTCTAACAGAGTACTATGGCTACACCTTC.

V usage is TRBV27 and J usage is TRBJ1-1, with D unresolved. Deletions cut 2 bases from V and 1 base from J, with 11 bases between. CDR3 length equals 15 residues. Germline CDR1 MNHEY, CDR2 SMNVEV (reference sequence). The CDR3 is CASSLRPRENTEAFF. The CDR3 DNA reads TGTGCCAGCAGTTTAAGACCCCGGGAGAACACTGAAGCTTTCTTT.